This TCR beta chain was sequenced in a study of blood T cells in healthy people across ages. It was ten milliliters of peripheral blood that were drawn from each donor. Per-sample yields of isolated PBMCs were at least 6 million. Germline V CDR1 and CDR2: MNHEY, SMNVEV (reference sequence). CDR3 length: 13 residues. V was cut by 3 bases and J by 5 bases, with 10 bases left in between. Together with a sample-barcoded 5' primer, a J-beta primer mix was included in a second PCR lasting about 6 to 12 cycles. MiXCR, applied by TCRdb to the 5' RACE reads, yields one record per CDR3 protein. Of about 1.8 million distinct CDR3 sequences listed, about 49% are singletons.

V is TRBV27 and J is TRBJ1-2; D gene ambiguous. The source is a woman between 40 and 55 years old in good health. The sample taken for sequencing was blood. For the CDR3, the DNA is TGTGCCAGCAGTTTGAGCCAGCTGTATGGCTACACCTTC. As protein: CASSLSQLYGYTF.